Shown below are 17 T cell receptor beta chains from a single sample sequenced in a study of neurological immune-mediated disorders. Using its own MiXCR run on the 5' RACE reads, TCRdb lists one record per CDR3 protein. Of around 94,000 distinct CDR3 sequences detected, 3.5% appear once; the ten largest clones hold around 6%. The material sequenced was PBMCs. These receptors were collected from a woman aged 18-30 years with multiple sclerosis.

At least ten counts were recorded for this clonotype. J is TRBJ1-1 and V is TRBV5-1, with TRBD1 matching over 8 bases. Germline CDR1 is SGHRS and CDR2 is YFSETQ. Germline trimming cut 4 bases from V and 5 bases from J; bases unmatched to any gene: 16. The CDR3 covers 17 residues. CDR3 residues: CASSPGGTITGETEAFF. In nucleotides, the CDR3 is TGCGCCAGCAGCCCAGGGGGCACGATTACAGGGGAGACTGAAGCTTTCTTT. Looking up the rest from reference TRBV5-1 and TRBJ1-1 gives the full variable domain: KAGVTQTPRYLIKTRGQQVTLSCSPISGHRSVSWYQQTPGQGLQFLFEYFSETQRNKGNFPGRFSGRQFSNSRSEMNVSTLELGDSALYLCASSPGGTITGETEAFFGQGTRLTVV.

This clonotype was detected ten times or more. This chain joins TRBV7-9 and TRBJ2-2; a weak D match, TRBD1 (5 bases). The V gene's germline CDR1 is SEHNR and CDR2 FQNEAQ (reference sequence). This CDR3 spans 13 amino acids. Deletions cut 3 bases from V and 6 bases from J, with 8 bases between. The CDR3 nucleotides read TGTGCCAGCAGCTTCCAGGGCTCCGGGGAGCTGTTTTTT. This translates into CASSFQGSGELFF.

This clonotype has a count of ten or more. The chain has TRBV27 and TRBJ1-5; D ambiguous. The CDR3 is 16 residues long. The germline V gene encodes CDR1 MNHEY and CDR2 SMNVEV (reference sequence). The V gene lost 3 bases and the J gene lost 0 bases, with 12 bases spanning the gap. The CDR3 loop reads CASSLPAGDSNQPQHF. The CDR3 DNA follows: TGTGCCAGCAGTTTGCCGGCAGGAGATAGCAATCAGCCCCAGCATTTT.

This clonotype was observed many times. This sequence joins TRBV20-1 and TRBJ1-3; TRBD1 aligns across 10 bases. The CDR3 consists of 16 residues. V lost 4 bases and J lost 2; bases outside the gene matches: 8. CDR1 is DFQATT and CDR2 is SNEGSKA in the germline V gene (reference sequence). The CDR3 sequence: CSATPATGGTGNTIYF. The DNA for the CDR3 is TGCAGTGCTACGCCCGCGACAGGGGGCACTGGAAACACCATATATTTT.

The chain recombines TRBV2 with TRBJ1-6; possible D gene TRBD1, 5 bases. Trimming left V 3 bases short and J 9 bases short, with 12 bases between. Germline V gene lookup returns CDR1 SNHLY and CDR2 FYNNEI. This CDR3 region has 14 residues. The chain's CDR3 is CASSEQGSGSPLHF. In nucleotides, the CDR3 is TGTGCCAGCAGTGAGCAGGGTAGCGGTTCACCCCTCCACTTT.

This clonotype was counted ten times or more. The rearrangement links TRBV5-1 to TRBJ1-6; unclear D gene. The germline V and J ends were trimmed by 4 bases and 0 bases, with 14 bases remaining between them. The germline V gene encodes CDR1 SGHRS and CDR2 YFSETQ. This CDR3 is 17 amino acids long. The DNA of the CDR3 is TGCGCCAGCAGCCCGACGACCGAGAGCTCCTATAATTCACCCCTCCACTTT. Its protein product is CASSPTTESSYNSPLHF. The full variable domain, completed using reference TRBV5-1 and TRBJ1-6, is KAGVTQTPRYLIKTRGQQVTLSCSPISGHRSVSWYQQTPGQGLQFLFEYFSETQRNKGNFPGRFSGRQFSNSRSEMNVSTLELGDSALYLCASSPTTESSYNSPLHFGNGTRLTVT.

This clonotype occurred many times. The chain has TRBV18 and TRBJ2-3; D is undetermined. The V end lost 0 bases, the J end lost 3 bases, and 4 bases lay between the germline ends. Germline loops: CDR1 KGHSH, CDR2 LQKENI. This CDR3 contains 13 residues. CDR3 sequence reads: CASSPPGTDTQYF. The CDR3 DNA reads TGTGCCAGCTCACCACCGGGTACAGATACGCAGTATTTT.

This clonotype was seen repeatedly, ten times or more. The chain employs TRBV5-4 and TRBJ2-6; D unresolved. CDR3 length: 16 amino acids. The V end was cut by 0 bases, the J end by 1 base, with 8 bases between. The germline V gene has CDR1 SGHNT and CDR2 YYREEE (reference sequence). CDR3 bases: TGTGCCAGCAGCTTGGGTGGTGAGTCTGGGGCCAACGTCCTGACTTTC. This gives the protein CASSLGGESGANVLTF.

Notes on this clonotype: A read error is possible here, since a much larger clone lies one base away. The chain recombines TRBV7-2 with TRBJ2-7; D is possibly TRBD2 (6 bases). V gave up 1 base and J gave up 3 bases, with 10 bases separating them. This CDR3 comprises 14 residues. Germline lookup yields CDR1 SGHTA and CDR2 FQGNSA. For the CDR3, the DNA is TGTGCCAGCAGCTTAGGGCCTAGCGACTACGAGCAGTACTTC. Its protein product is CASSLGPSDYEQYF.

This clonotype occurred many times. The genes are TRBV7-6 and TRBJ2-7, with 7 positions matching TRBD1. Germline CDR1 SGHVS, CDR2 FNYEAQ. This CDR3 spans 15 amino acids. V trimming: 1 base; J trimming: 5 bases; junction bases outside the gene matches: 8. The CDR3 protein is CASSLVLEGANEQYF. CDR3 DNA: TGTGCCAGCAGCTTAGTCCTCGAGGGGGCTAACGAGCAGTACTTC.

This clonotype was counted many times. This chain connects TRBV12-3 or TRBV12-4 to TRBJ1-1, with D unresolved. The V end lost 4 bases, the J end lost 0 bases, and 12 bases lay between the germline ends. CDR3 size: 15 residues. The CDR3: CASSSPRAMNTEAFF. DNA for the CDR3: TGTGCCAGCAGTTCGCCGAGGGCGATGAACACTGAAGCTTTCTTT.

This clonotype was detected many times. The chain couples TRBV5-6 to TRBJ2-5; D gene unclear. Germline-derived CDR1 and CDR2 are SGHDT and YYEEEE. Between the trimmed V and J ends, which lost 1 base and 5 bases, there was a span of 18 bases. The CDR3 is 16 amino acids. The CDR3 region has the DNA TGTGCCAGCAGCTTGTTTGGGTCCTACGGCAGGGAGACCCAGTACTTC. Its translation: CASSLFGSYGRETQYF.

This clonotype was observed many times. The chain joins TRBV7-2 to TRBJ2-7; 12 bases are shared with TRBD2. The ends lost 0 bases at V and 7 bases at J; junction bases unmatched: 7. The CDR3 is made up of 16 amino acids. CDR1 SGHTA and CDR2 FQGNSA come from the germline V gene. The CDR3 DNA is TGTGCCAGCAGCTTAGCGCGGCGACTAGCGGGGGTTGAGCAGTACTTC. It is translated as CASSLARRLAGVEQYF.

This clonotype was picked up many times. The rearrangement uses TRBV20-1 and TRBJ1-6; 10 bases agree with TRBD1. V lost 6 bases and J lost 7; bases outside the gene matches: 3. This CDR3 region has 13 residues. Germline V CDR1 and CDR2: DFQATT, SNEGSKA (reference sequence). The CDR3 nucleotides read TGCAGTGCCATGGGACAGGGGAATTCACCCCTCCACTTT. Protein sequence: CSAMGQGNSPLHF.

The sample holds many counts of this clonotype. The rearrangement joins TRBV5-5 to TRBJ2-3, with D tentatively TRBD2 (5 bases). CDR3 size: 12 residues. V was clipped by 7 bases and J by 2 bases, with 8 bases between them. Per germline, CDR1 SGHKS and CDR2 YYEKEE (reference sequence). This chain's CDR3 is CASVRDTDTQYF. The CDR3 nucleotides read TGTGCCAGCGTGAGGGACACAGATACGCAGTATTTT.

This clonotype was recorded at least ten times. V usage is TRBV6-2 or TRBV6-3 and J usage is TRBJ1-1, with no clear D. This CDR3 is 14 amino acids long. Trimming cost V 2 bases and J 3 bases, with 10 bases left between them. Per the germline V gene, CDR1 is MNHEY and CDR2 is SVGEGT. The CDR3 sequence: CASSYLMGYTEAFF. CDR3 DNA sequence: TGTGCCAGCAGTTACCTCATGGGGTACACTGAAGCTTTCTTT.

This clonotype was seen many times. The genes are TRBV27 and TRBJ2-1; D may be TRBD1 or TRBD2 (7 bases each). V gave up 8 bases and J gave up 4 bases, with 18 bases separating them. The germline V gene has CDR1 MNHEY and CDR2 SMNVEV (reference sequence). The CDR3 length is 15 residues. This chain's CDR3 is CASAREGAQYNEQFF. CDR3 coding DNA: TGTGCCAGCGCCAGGGAGGGGGCACAATACAATGAGCAGTTCTTC.